This T cell receptor beta chain came from a study of T cell repertoires in cytomegalovirus infection. Study background: Indications came from public TCR beta signatures; they pointed to CMV infection and to a matching HLA type. Whole-study findings and limits: There were HLA-C-restricted CMV-specific TCR beta clonotypes dominating the ex vivo response.

MiXCR was run by TCRdb on the reads, yielding one entry per CDR3 protein. The data contain around 100,000 distinct CDR3 sequences, about a tenth of them singletons. This clonotype showed up just a few times. What it recognizes is unknown. The sequenced material came from PBMCs, sequenced either directly or after in vitro stimulation (not recorded which). The origin of this receptor is a human donor in good health (CMV status not recorded). Some clones in this sample may be carry-over from other donors' samples.

The CDR3 reads CASSWTGIYNEQFF. The CDR3 bases are TGTGCCAGCAGCTGGACAGGGATCTACAATGAGCAGTTCTTC. The rearrangement links TRBV6-2 or TRBV6-3 to TRBJ2-1; 8 nucleotides line up with TRBD1. In germline, CDR1 is MNHEY, CDR2 SVGEGT. The CDR3 is made up of 14 amino acids. The ends lost 6 bases at V and 3 bases at J; junction bases unmatched: 4.